Only one count was recorded for the clone carrying this TCR beta chain. TCRdb's table, derived via immunoSEQ multiplex PCR, lists solely in-frame clones and lacks some. This sample yields a few hundred thousand clones, of which about 86% are seen a single time; less than 5% belongs to the top ten. The record originates from a study of blood T cell repertoires in COVID-19. Overall study context: The origin of the acute and convalescent COVID-19 samples was the United States, Italy and Spain. T cells, B-cell-depleted T cells, or PBMCs provided the cDNA or gDNA that served as material.

In terms of age and location, participants ranged from roughly 18 to 95 years and lived in about 25 US areas. Germline CDR1 and CDR2: WSHSY and SAAADI. CDR3 size: 11 residues. With V trimmed by 3 bases and J by 13 bases, 2 bases remained unmatched. The J gene is TRBJ1-3, the V gene TRBV10-2; 8 positions match TRBD1. Sequenced: PBMCs or T cells enriched from blood (not recorded which). The receptor was isolated from a woman in her thirties or forties with acute COVID-19. The CDR3 is CASSDQGAIYF. CDR3 bases: TGCGCCAGCAGTGACCAGGGGGCAATATATTTT.